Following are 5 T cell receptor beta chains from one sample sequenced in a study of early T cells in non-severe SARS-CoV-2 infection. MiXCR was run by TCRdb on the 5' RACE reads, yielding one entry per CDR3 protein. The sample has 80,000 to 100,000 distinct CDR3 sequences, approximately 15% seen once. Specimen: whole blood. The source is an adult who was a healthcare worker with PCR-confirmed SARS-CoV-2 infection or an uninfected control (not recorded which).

Here the CDR3 reads CASNSAGTGGVTQYF. CDR3 nucleotides: TGTGCCAGCAACTCCGCCGGGACAGGGGGAGTGACCCAGTACTTC. The chain couples TRBV27 to TRBJ2-5; 11 bases fit TRBD1. The V gene's germline CDR1 is MNHEY and CDR2 SMNVEV (reference sequence). Trimming removed 7 bases from V and 7 bases from J; junction bases left unmatched: 11. The CDR3 sequence is 15 residues long.

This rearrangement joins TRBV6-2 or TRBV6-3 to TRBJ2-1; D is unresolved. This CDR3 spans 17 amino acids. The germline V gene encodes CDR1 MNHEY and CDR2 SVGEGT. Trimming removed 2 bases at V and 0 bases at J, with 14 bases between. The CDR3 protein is CASSYPLDGFSYNEQFF. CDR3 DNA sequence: TGTGCCAGCAGTTACCCGCTGGACGGATTCTCCTACAATGAGCAGTTCTTC.

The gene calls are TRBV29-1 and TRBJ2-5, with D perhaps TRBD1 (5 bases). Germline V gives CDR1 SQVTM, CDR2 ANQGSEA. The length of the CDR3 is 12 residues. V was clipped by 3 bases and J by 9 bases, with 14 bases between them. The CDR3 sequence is CSVDPDPRAQYF. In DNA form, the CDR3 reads TGCAGCGTTGACCCTGACCCCAGGGCCCAGTACTTC.

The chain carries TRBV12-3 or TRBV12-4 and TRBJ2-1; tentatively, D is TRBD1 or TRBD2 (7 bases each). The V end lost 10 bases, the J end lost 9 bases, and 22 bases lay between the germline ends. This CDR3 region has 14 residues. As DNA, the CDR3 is TGTGCCACCCGGTTTACAGGGGAGGGCATTGAGCAGTTCTTC. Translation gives CATRFTGEGIEQFF.

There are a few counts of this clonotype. The CDR3 DNA reads as TGTGCCAGCAGCAAAGAGGGGCGGAGGAGGGCCTTC. Encoded protein: CASSKEGRRRAF. The J gene is TRBJ2-7, the V gene TRBV21-1; TRBD2 is the table's D call, not checked against the DNA. TRBV21-1 is listed as a pseudogene. This CDR3 comprises 12 residues.